This TCR beta chain was observed in a study of CD8 T cells in Susac syndrome. Study at large: At the time of blood draw, patients with Susac syndrome were therapy-naive, receiving corticosteroids, or receiving intravenous immunoglobulin alone. General observations from the study: There were 15 to 20 Susac-specific public clones in total CD8+ repertoires and roughly five in CD8+ TEMRA repertoires.

The RNA, about 0.5 to 1 ug, was put through reverse transcription using random hexamers. TCRdb called the immunoSEQ multiplex PCR reads again in MiXCR, with one record for every CDR3 protein. The data show around 110,000 distinct CDR3 sequences, roughly 94% seen once. The germline CDR1 and CDR2 sequences are DFQATT and SNEGSKA (reference sequence). V trimming: 7 bases; J trimming: 3 bases; junction bases outside the gene matches: 10. The CDR3 extends over 15 amino acids. Worth noting for this clonotype: The antigen remains undetermined.

The receptor was isolated from a human donor with Susac syndrome. The specimen sequenced was CD8+ T cells from PBMCs. The gene calls are TRBV20-1 and TRBJ2-2; 8 nucleotides match TRBD2. CDR3 DNA sequence: TGCAGTGTAGCCGGTAGCGGGGAGCACACCGGGGAGCTGTTTTTT. Its protein is CSVAGSGEHTGELFF.